This TCR beta chain was sequenced during a study of cytomegalovirus exposure and HLA in healthy donors. Germline V CDR1 and CDR2: SGHNT, YYREEE (reference sequence). The CDR3 is 15 residues long. Between the trimmed V and J ends, which lost 2 bases and 3 bases, there was a span of 12 bases. This clone appeared a few times. Antigen unknown. The study's findings and limits: Later analysis indicated greater clonal expansion among HLA-associated TCR beta chains than among equally common other chains. A later analysis linked some 17,000 TCR beta sequences to HLA alleles at 0.05 false discovery rate. Most sequenced TCRs were rare (though some public TCRs occurred in many donors).

The PCR contained 60 Vbeta and 13 Jbeta primers. TCRdb's copy holds only in-frame clones and misses some; the assay was immunoSEQ multiplex PCR. The sample yields about 130,000 clones, about 79% seen once. The genes are TRBV5-4 and TRBJ1-3; D is perhaps TRBD1 (6 bases). Sequencing was done on a sample of PBMCs. This sequence was found in a woman between 50 and 59 years old in good health and CMV-seronegative. The CDR3 loop reads CASSFFGTSGNTIYF. The CDR3 DNA follows: TGTGCCAGCAGCTTTTTCGGGACAAGTGGAAACACCATATATTTT. Together with reference TRBV5-4 and TRBJ1-3, the CDR3 gives the full variable domain: ETGVTQSPTHLIKTRGQQVTLRCSSQSGHNTVSWYQQALGQGPQFIFQYYREEENGRGNFPPRFSGLQFPNYSSELNVNALELDDSALYLCASSFFGTSGNTIYFGEGSWLTVV.